This TCR beta chain derives from a study of T cell responses to AZD1222 COVID-19 vaccine. Method: immunoSEQ multiplex PCR; TCRdb's copy keeps in-frame clones and lacks some. The top ten hold under 3.5% of the sample, which has 120,000 to 150,000 clones, roughly 90% seen once. Whole-study results and caveats: Donors were largely white British and mainly female; clonal diversity was possibly underestimated. Spike-specific TCR breadth and depth went up after people got two AZD1222 doses. Nearly half of spike-specific TCRs reportedly go after variant regions that carry no mutations.

Trimming took 0 bases from V and 3 from J; bases not matched to a gene: 18. The V gene's germline CDR1 is SGDLS and CDR2 YYNGEE. The CDR3 sequence is 19 residues long. A note on this clone: Its matching antigen is unknown.

The sample was peripheral blood, taken on day 0 of AZD1222 vaccination. This sequence was found in an adult in good health. The gene calls are TRBV9 and TRBJ2-7, with 7 positions matching TRBD2. CDR3 residues: CASSVATGVEGGPSYEQYF. The CDR3 nucleotides are TGTGCCAGCAGCGTAGCTACGGGAGTTGAGGGAGGGCCGAGCTACGAGCAGTACTTC.